This T cell receptor (beta chain) appears in the sequencing data of a study of molecular identifiers for immune sequencing clone quantification. Germline CDR1 reads PRHDT; CDR2 reads FYEKMQ (reference sequence). The CDR3 has 17 residues. V lost 8 bases to trimming and J lost 6 bases, with 23 bases between them. Listed TCR primers, together with previously described methods, were used for the bulk TCR libraries. TCRdb redid the calling of the PCR reads with MiXCR, one entry per CDR3 protein. This sample yields tens of thousands of distinct CDR3 sequences, of which about a sixth are seen a single time; approximately 1.5% belongs to the top ten. This clonotype was seen at least ten times.

The rearrangement links TRBV13 to TRBJ1-6; D is ambiguous. Material for sequencing was naive CD8+ T cells from blood, with Jurkat cell RNA spiked in. Subset indicated: FACS-sorted CD8+CD4-CCR7+CD45RA+ naive T cells. This TCR came from a human donor in good health. Some libraries in this study had Jurkat cell RNA spiked in. This CDR3 is CASPILTDHQPNSPLHF. CDR3 DNA sequence: TGTGCCAGCCCCATATTGACGGACCACCAGCCTAATTCACCCCTCCACTTT.